Following are 28 T cell receptor beta chains from one sample sequenced in a study of neurological immune-mediated disorders (dated by TCRdb to the late 2010s). The method was 5' RACE. The listed sequencing device is Illumina HiSeq 2500. TCRdb reprocessed the public reads (quality trimming at Q25 with fastp, clone calling with MiXCR) and kept in-frame beta chains. Rows are unified per CDR3 protein, each entry keeping the most common DNA and genes. The sample records roughly 76,000 distinct CDR3 sequences, roughly an eighth of which are singletons. Of the sample, roughly 7.3% falls within the top ten clones. The sample consisted of PBMCs. The receptors were sampled from a woman between 50 and 59 years old in good health.

This clonotype was detected ten times or more. The rearrangement uses TRBV28 and TRBJ1-1, with D unresolved. V dropped 6 bases and J dropped 5 bases, with 10 bases sitting between them. The CDR3 loop spans 12 amino acids. Germline V gives CDR1 MDHEN, CDR2 SYDVKM. The DNA for the CDR3 is TGTGCCAGCAGCCAGGCAGGTACTGAAGCTTTCTTT. Residues: CASSQAGTEAFF.

The chain is built from TRBV6-6 and TRBJ2-2; D possibly corresponds to TRBD1 (6 bases). The ends were cut back, 4 bases at V and 5 bases at J, with 11 bases in the middle. Germline-derived CDR1 and CDR2 are MNHNY and SVGAGI (reference sequence). This CDR3 contains 14 residues. CDR3 nucleotide sequence: TGTGCCAGCAGTTTTCAACAGGGAACCGGGGAGCTGTTTTTT. This translates into CASSFQQGTGELFF.

This clonotype was found many times. The chain links TRBV6-5 to TRBJ1-2, with D perhaps TRBD1 (5 bases). Germline CDR1 and CDR2: MNHEY and SVGAGI. With 1 base removed from V and 0 bases from J, the gap between germline ends came to 9 bases. This CDR3 spans 15 amino acids. CDR3 DNA sequence: TGTGCCAGCAGTTACTGGAGGGACGCTAACTATGGCTACACCTTC. This translates into CASSYWRDANYGYTF.

This clonotype showed up just a few times. V gene TRBV5-1 combines with J gene TRBJ2-7; no firm D call. This CDR3 contains 15 residues. Per the germline V gene, CDR1 is SGHRS and CDR2 is YFSETQ. With 4 bases removed from V and 0 bases from J, the gap between germline ends came to 14 bases. CDR3 in amino acids: CASSPSGYFSYEQYF. The CDR3 coding sequence is TGCGCCAGCAGCCCCTCGGGCTATTTCTCCTACGAGCAGTACTTC.

This clonotype appeared many times. This chain uses TRBV15 with TRBJ1-6, with no clear D. This CDR3 region has 15 residues. Trimming removed 0 bases from V and 5 bases from J, with 8 bases in between. Germline CDR1 reads LNHNV; CDR2 reads YYDKDF (reference sequence). The CDR3 region has the DNA TGTGCCACCAGCAGAGATCTGGCGGATAATTCACCCCTCCACTTT. Amino acid sequence: CATSRDLADNSPLHF.

This clonotype was recorded at least ten times. V is TRBV18 and J is TRBJ2-5; TRBD1 matches at 8 bases. CDR3 length: 15 amino acids. CDR1 and CDR2 from the germline V gene are KGHSH and LQKENI. After removal of 6 bases from V and 4 bases from J, the junction contained 10 bases not matched to a gene. The CDR3 DNA is TGTGCCAGCTCTCCCTCCGGGACAGGAGGAGAGACCCAGTACTTC. Protein product: CASSPSGTGGETQYF.

The rearrangement links TRBV12-3 or TRBV12-4 to TRBJ2-5, with 7 positions matching TRBD1. The trim removed 1 base at V and 9 bases at J, leaving 11 bases unmatched. The CDR3 is 15 amino acids. For the CDR3, the DNA is TGTGCCAGCAGTTTAGGGGGAACAGGGGTTGAGGCCCAGTACTTC. This sequence encodes CASSLGGTGVEAQYF.

The rearrangement links TRBV7-2 to TRBJ1-4; D not resolved. The CDR3 contains 14 residues. The V gene's germline CDR1 is SGHTA and CDR2 FQGNSA. V was shortened by 1 base and J by 4 bases, with 7 bases between the two germline ends. In DNA, the CDR3 is TGTGCCAGCAGCTTAGGGCGGGTTAATGAAAAACTGTTTTTT. This gives the protein CASSLGRVNEKLFF.

This clonotype came up many times. The CDR3 loop is CSARVIAGANVLTF. CDR3 in DNA: TGCAGTGCTAGAGTCATCGCTGGGGCCAACGTCCTGACTTTC. V gene TRBV20-1 combines with J gene TRBJ2-6; the D is unclear. Trimming removed 1 base at V and 2 bases at J, with 6 bases between. This CDR3 has 14 residues. In germline, CDR1 is DFQATT, CDR2 SNEGSKA (reference sequence).

This clonotype was recorded at least ten times. The chain is built from TRBV3-1 and TRBJ1-5; perhaps TRBD1 as D (6 bases). The CDR3 contains 14 residues. Between the trimmed V and J ends, which lost 4 bases and 4 bases, there was a span of 11 bases. Germline values: CDR1 LGHDT, CDR2 YNNKEL (reference sequence). In nucleotides, the CDR3 is TGTGCCAGCAGCCCCGGGACATTAAATCAGCCCCAGCATTTT. Encoded protein: CASSPGTLNQPQHF.

Comment on this clonotype: At one boundary the junction diverges from the germline segment, which might be a read error. This chain connects TRBV11-2 to TRBJ2-7; D is possibly TRBD1 (6 bases). This CDR3 has 14 residues. Germline V gene sequence: CDR1 SGHAT, CDR2 FQNNGV. This chain's CDR3 is CASSSSTGSYGQYF. Here the CDR3 DNA reads TGTGCCAGTAGCTCCTCGACAGGCAGCTACGGGCAGTACTTC.

This chain links TRBV18 with TRBJ2-5; TRBD1 matches 9 bases. The CDR3 contains 15 residues. Germline CDR1 reads KGHSH; CDR2 reads LQKENI. With V trimmed by 4 bases and J by 3 bases, 6 bases remained unmatched. The CDR3 spells CASSQSTGGEETQYF. DNA for the CDR3: TGTGCCAGCTCACAGTCTACAGGGGGCGAAGAGACCCAGTACTTC.

This clonotype was counted between two and nine times. The chain employs TRBV29-1 and TRBJ2-5; perhaps TRBD2 as D (6 bases). Trimming removed 8 bases at V and 2 bases at J, with 15 bases between. CDR1 and CDR2 (germline): SQVTM, ANQGSEA. The CDR3 length is 13 residues. The CDR3 DNA follows: TGCAGCCATTTGGGACTGAGACAAGAGACCCAGTACTTC. Its protein is CSHLGLRQETQYF. Together with reference TRBV29-1 and TRBJ2-5, the CDR3 gives the full variable domain: SAVISQKPSRDICQRGTSLTIQCQVDSQVTMMFWYRQQPGQSLTLIATANQGSEATYESGFVIDKFPISRPNLTFSTLTVSNMSPEDSSIYLCSHLGLRQETQYFGPGTRLLVL.

In regard to this clonotype: This could be a read error, since a much larger clone is one nucleotide away. The chain has TRBV6-5 and TRBJ2-3; D is unclear. V shed 1 base and J shed 8 bases, with 10 bases lying between them. CDR1 and CDR2 from the germline V gene are MNHEY and SVGAGI. The CDR3 spans 13 residues. CDR3 region: CASSYYIVTTQYF. Here the CDR3 DNA reads TGTGCCAGCAGTTACTACATTGTGACTACGCAGTATTTT.

A remark on this clonotype: Here the CDR3 omits its conserved ending phenylalanine or tryptophan, so a read error is the likely source. The DNA is left out, because the CDR3 cannot be placed on it with certainty; the CDR3 is given as TCRdb lists it. The chain combines TRBV9 with TRBJ2-2. The germline CDR1 and CDR2 sequences are SGDLS and YYNGEE. The CDR3 is 14 residues long, counting both termini. CDR3 residues: CASSSTFGTGELLL.

This clonotype has at least ten counts. CDR3 in amino acids: CASGSTTYEQYF. CDR3 bases: TGTGCCAGCGGAAGCACTACCTACGAGCAGTACTTC. V and J are TRBV28 and TRBJ2-7; D is undetermined. The CDR3 extends over 12 amino acids. Germline CDR1 and CDR2: MDHEN and SYDVKM. V was pared by 8 bases and J by 2 bases, with 10 bases between. The whole variable domain, filled in from reference TRBV28 and TRBJ2-7, reads DVKVTQSSRYLVKRTGEKVFLECVQDMDHENMFWYRQDPGLGLRLIYFSYDVKMKEKGDIPEGYSVSREKKERFSLILESASTNQTSMYLCASGSTTYEQYFGPGTRLTVT.

Turning to this clonotype: A much larger clonotype is one base distant, so this may be a read error. The chain recombines TRBV18 with TRBJ1-5; D unresolved. The CDR3 is 14 amino acids. From germline, CDR1 is KGHSH and CDR2 LQKENI. The V and J ends lost 6 bases and 2 bases respectively, with 11 bases between them. Written as DNA, the CDR3 is TGTGCCAGCTCTTCGTACCGCCGCAATCAGCCCCAGCATTTT. It specifies CASSSYRRNQPQHF.

This clonotype was seen a handful of times. The gene calls are TRBV28 and TRBJ1-1; TRBD1 is a possible D gene (5 bases). In germline, CDR1 is MDHEN, CDR2 SYDVKM. This CDR3 spans 15 amino acids. With 6 bases removed from V and 1 base from J, the gap between germline ends came to 15 bases. The CDR3: CASSPAGRGNTEAFF. The CDR3 region has the DNA TGTGCCAGCAGCCCCGCCGGGAGGGGGAACACTGAAGCTTTCTTT.

This clonotype was recorded many times. The chain has TRBV5-1 and TRBJ2-5, with 9 bases fitting TRBD1. The CDR3 totals 15 residues. Germline V lookup: CDR1 SGHRS, CDR2 YFSETQ. After removal of 4 bases from V and 5 bases from J, the junction contained 9 bases not matched to a gene. CDR3 in amino acids: CASSGEQGAVETQYF. CDR3 nucleotides: TGCGCCAGCAGCGGGGAACAGGGGGCGGTGGAGACCCAGTACTTC.

This clonotype has a count of ten or more. The chain carries TRBV6-6 and TRBJ1-3; TRBD1 matches 8 bases. V dropped 8 bases and J dropped 4; count of bases not matched to a gene: 7. The CDR3 has 14 amino acids. Germline V gene sequence: CDR1 MNHNY, CDR2 SVGAGI (reference sequence). CDR3 residues: CASSAGGWGNTIYF. The CDR3 DNA reads as TGTGCCAGCTCCGCAGGGGGCTGGGGAAACACCATATATTTT.

This chain connects TRBV5-5 to TRBJ1-1; tentative D call: TRBD1 (6 bases). With 4 bases removed from V and 2 bases from J, the gap between germline ends came to 21 bases. CDR1 and CDR2 (germline): SGHKS, YYEKEE (reference sequence). The CDR3 is made up of 17 amino acids. CDR3 amino acids: CASSETWGAAINTEAFF. CDR3 nucleotide sequence: TGTGCCAGCAGCGAAACTTGGGGGGCGGCAATAAACACTGAAGCTTTCTTT.

At least ten counts were recorded for this clonotype. The chain joins TRBV5-1 to TRBJ1-3; 7 positions match TRBD1. The CDR3 extends over 15 amino acids. Germline CDR1 is SGHRS and CDR2 is YFSETQ. V dropped 5 bases and J dropped 4; count of bases not matched to a gene: 9. The chain's CDR3 is CASSSNTGAGNTIYF. The CDR3 DNA is TGCGCCAGCAGTTCCAATACAGGGGCAGGAAACACCATATATTTT. Full variable domain (missing parts from reference TRBV5-1 and TRBJ1-3): KAGVTQTPRYLIKTRGQQVTLSCSPISGHRSVSWYQQTPGQGLQFLFEYFSETQRNKGNFPGRFSGRQFSNSRSEMNVSTLELGDSALYLCASSSNTGAGNTIYFGEGSWLTVV.

This clonotype was recorded many times. This sequence joins TRBV6-5 and TRBJ1-6; tentative D call: TRBD1 (5 bases). CDR3 size: 18 residues. Germline loops: CDR1 MNHEY, CDR2 SVGAGI. V dropped 0 bases and J dropped 0 bases, with 12 bases sitting between them. The CDR3, as DNA: TGTGCCAGCAGTTACTCGGGGCAATGGAGCTCCTATAATTCACCCCTCCACTTT. As protein: CASSYSGQWSSYNSPLHF.

At least ten counts were recorded for this clonotype. CDR3 nucleotide sequence: TGTGCCAGCAGCCGCAATCGGGAGGGCCGGAATGAGCAGTTCTTC. It specifies CASSRNREGRNEQFF. V and J are TRBV7-3 and TRBJ2-1, with 8 positions matching TRBD2. Looked up from germline, CDR1 is SGHTA and CDR2 is FQGTGA. CDR3 length: 15 residues. V trimming: 5 bases; J trimming: 7 bases; junction bases outside the gene matches: 10.

This clonotype was counted ten times or more. V usage is TRBV12-3 or TRBV12-4 and J usage is TRBJ1-6; tentatively, D is TRBD1 (5 bases). This CDR3 comprises 18 residues. The V end lost 3 bases, the J end lost 10 bases, and 25 bases lay between the germline ends. The CDR3, as DNA: TGTGCCAGCAGTTTCGGCGGTTTCTGGGACCACCCAGGGTCACCCCTCCACTTT. This translates into CASSFGGFWDHPGSPLHF.

This clonotype was found many times. V gene TRBV27 combines with J gene TRBJ2-7, with unresolved D. V lost 0 bases, J lost 0 bases, and 6 bases lay in between. In germline, CDR1 is MNHEY, CDR2 SMNVEV (reference sequence). This CDR3 is built from 14 residues. The CDR3 spells CASSLSKNSYEQYF. The CDR3 region has the DNA TGTGCCAGCAGTTTATCTAAAAACTCCTACGAGCAGTACTTC.

CDR3 sequence reads: CASSFLTGEQYF. Written as DNA, the CDR3 is TGTGCCAGCAGTTTCTTAACCGGGGAGCAGTACTTC. The V call is TRBV12-3 or TRBV12-4, the J call TRBJ2-7; D unresolved. Trimming stripped 3 bases from V and 7 bases from J, with 10 bases between. The length of the CDR3 is 12 residues.

The V call is TRBV20-1, the J call TRBJ2-5, with D uncertain. The CDR3 spans 12 residues. Looked up from germline, CDR1 is DFQATT and CDR2 is SNEGSKA (reference sequence). The CDR3 here is CSVRPARETQYF. The CDR3 nucleotides read TGCAGCGTCCGACCCGCAAGGGAGACCCAGTACTTC.